This note documents a single T cell receptor beta chain sequence. The CDR3 contains 13 residues. Germline CDR1 and CDR2: MNHEY and SMNVEV (reference sequence). With 3 bases removed from V and 2 bases from J, the gap between germline ends came to 5 bases. The TCRbeta library was prepared with unique molecular identifiers. TCRdb processed the PCR reads anew with MiXCR; each CDR3 protein has one entry. There are some 310,000 distinct CDR3 sequences in the sample; around 25% occur only once, and 9.5% to 13% lies in the top ten. The data were taken from a study of T-cell reconstitution after alpha-beta-depleted transplantation in children.

This specimen was PBMCs, mostly from graft donor cells, taken 180 days after TCRalphabeta/CD19-depleted stem cell transplant. The TCR comes from a male patient younger than 18 who had a stem cell transplant for acute lymphoblastic leukemia, so the T cells may come from the graft donor. The chain has TRBV27 and TRBJ2-1; D is unclear. As DNA, the CDR3 is TGTGCCAGCAGTTTTGTGGCCTACAATGAGCAGTTCTTC. It translates to CASSFVAYNEQFF.